The 5 T cell receptor beta chains in this list originate from one sample, sequenced in a study of control samples from healthy donors and cancer patients. Clones were read by immunoSEQ multiplex PCR, and TCRdb kept only the in-frame ones, dropping some. The sample has under 110,000 clones, about 89% seen once. The sample consisted of blood. The receptor source for this set is a man aged 25 to 40 in good health.

In this sample, this clone turned up once. V and J are TRBV2 and TRBJ2-4; 12 bases align to TRBD2. The V and J ends lost 4 bases and 1 base, in that order; junction bases with no gene match: 8. Germline V gene lookup returns CDR1 SNHLY and CDR2 FYNNEI. This CDR3 spans 18 amino acids. This chain's CDR3 is CASSVRLAGDSAKNIQYF. CDR3 sequence (DNA): TGTGCCAGCAGTGTGCGACTAGCGGGAGATTCGGCCAAAAACATTCAGTACTTC.

This chain connects TRBV4-1 to TRBJ2-7, with 8 bases that match TRBD1. The CDR3 is 15 amino acids. Germline loops: CDR1 MGHRA, CDR2 YSYEKL. V lost 1 base, J lost 1 base, and 3 bases stayed unmatched. The CDR3 DNA follows: TGCGCCAGCAGCCAAGTCCGGGACAGGTCCTACGAGCAGTACTTC. It encodes CASSQVRDRSYEQYF.

The chain employs TRBV5-1 and TRBJ2-3; D is ambiguous. Germline values: CDR1 SGHRS, CDR2 YFSETQ. The CDR3 spans 13 residues. V was clipped by 3 bases and J by 6 bases, with 11 bases between them. The CDR3: CASSSQAVDTQYF. The CDR3 DNA is TGCGCCAGCAGCTCTCAGGCGGTTGATACGCAGTATTTT.

The CDR3 DNA is TGTGCCAGCAGCCTAGGACTAGCGGGGGGGATCACAGATACGCAGTATTTT. This codes for CASSLGLAGGITDTQYF. This chain uses TRBV11-3 with TRBJ2-3, with 15 bases that match TRBD2. Germline V lookup: CDR1 SGHNT, CDR2 YENEEA. CDR3 length equals 17 residues. V shed 5 bases, J shed 2 bases, and the junction held 5 bases outside the gene matches.

The chain is built from TRBV24-1 and TRBJ2-3, with D possibly TRBD2 on 7 matching bases. V lost 3 bases and J lost 3, with 15 bases in between. Germline V CDR1 and CDR2: KGHDR, SFDVKD. The CDR3 runs to 16 residues. The CDR3 DNA reads as TGTGCCACCAGTGATGTGGGGGGGGCAGGGACAGATACGCAGTATTTT. Translation gives CATSDVGGAGTDTQYF.